This is a list of T cell receptor beta chains from one sample in a study of blood T cells in healthy people across ages. Each CDR3 protein is one row after TCRdb ran MiXCR on the 5' RACE reads. This sample has roughly 1,500,000 distinct CDR3 sequences, with about 35% found just once. Material: blood. The receptors shown here come from a woman aged 25 to 39 in good health. CDR3s include the opening cysteine and the closing phenylalanine or tryptophan. The order of the fields is J gene, clone size, D gene, V gene, CDR3 DNA, CDR3 protein. The D gene is left open where the match is weak. Expanded clones are given a class, and other clones once, few, many or no size at all.

TRBJ1-6 few NA TRBV20-1 TGCAGTGCTAGAGAGGGGAGCTCCTATAATTCACCCCTCCACTTT CSAREGSSYNSPLHF
TRBJ2-7 NA NA TRBV4-1 TGCGCCAGCAGCCAAGATCATAGCGGCTCCTACAATGAGCAGTACTTC CASSQDHSGSYNEQYF
TRBJ2-7 NA TRBD2 TRBV20-1 TGCAGTGCTCAACCACGGCGGGGGATCGGATCCTACGAGCAGTACTTC CSAQPRRGIGSYEQYF
TRBJ2-7 NA NA TRBV12-3/TRBV12-4 TGTGCCAGCAGTTCCCACTCCCTTAGACAGGCCGAGCAGTACTTC CASSSHSLRQAEQYF
TRBJ2-7 NA TRBD1 TRBV6-2/TRBV6-3 TGTGCCAGCAGGAGACAGGGCTCGGTCTACGAGCAGTACTTC CASRRQGSVYEQYF
TRBJ2-1 few TRBD2 TRBV29-1 TGCAGCGTTGTCCGCGGGAGCTCTAATGAGCAGTTCTTC CSVVRGSSNEQFF
TRBJ2-7 few NA TRBV6-5 TGTGCCAGCAGACGCGGTACCGGGACTCAGTCCTACGAGCAGTACTTC CASRRGTGTQSYEQYF
TRBJ1-1 NA NA TRBV20-1 TGCAGTGCTAACCTCAGGGACTTTTGGAACACTGAAGCTTTCTTT CSANLRDFWNTEAFF
TRBJ2-7 few NA TRBV11-2 TGTGCCAGCAGATCGATAACGGCCCGCGAGCAGTACTTC CASRSITAREQYF
TRBJ2-2 NA TRBD2 TRBV7-2 TGTGCCAGCACCCCCCTTAGCGGGAGGGCCGGGGTCGGGGAGCTGTTTTTT CASTPLSGRAGVGELFF
TRBJ2-1 NA NA TRBV18 TGTGCCAGCTCACCCCCGGCCGGAGATAGATACAATGAGCAGTTCTTC CASSPPAGDRYNEQFF
TRBJ2-3 NA NA TRBV5-1 TGCGCCGGCAGTCTGGACGGGCCGGCTAGCACAGATACGCAGTATTTT CAGSLDGPASTDTQYF
TRBJ2-1 few TRBD2 TRBV3-1 TGTGCCAGCAGCCAAGGAGGACTAGCGGAATACAATGAGCAGTTCTTC CASSQGGLAEYNEQFF
TRBJ2-2 NA NA TRBV5-1 TGCGCCAGCAGCTCCATTGGGGGCGGGGAGCTGTTTTTT CASSSIGGGELFF
TRBJ2-7 many NA TRBV27 TGTGCCAGCAGTTTATTGGCAGGTTCCTACGAGCAGTACTTC CASSLLAGSYEQYF
TRBJ2-5 few TRBD2 TRBV5-1 TGCGCCAGCAGCTTGACTAGCGGAACCCAAGAGACCCAGTACTTC CASSLTSGTQETQYF
TRBJ1-2 NA NA TRBV19 TGTGCCAGTAGCCCGATTCCCGGGGACACGCGTGGCTACACCTTC CASSPIPGDTRGYTF
TRBJ2-1 NA TRBD2 TRBV7-2 TGTGCCAGCAGCTTAAGGGGCAGCGGGAGTACCTACAATGAGCAGTTCTTC CASSLRGSGSTYNEQFF
TRBJ2-5 NA NA TRBV27 TGTGCCAGCAGTCAATCGCTGACAGGCCGCCAAGAGACCCAGTACTTC CASSQSLTGRQETQYF